This TCR beta chain was documented in a study of identical twins. TCRdb reprocessed the 5' RACE reads via MiXCR and lists one record per CDR3 protein. The table has 1,800,000 or so distinct CDR3 sequences, about 32% seen once. Many counts were recorded for this clonotype. CDR3 length: 15 amino acids. J was trimmed by 5 bases and V by 3 bases; bases with no gene match: 7. In germline, CDR1 is ENHRY, CDR2 SYGVKD. The rearrangement uses TRBV10-3 and TRBJ2-1; 7 positions agree with TRBD1. The sample consisted of cord blood. The TCR was taken from a newborn girl in good health. CDR3 sequence: CAISDPGTENNEQFF. In nucleotides, the CDR3 is TGTGCCATCAGTGACCCCGGGACAGAGAACAATGAGCAGTTCTTC.